This TCR beta chain derives from a study of chemoradiotherapy in HPV16-positive cancers. Assay used: immunoSEQ multiplex PCR; TCRdb lists only in-frame clones, some missing. The sample includes 4,400 or so clones, under 90% seen only once; the top ten take around 2.9%. This clone was seen a single time. The germline V gene encodes CDR1 KGHSH and CDR2 LQKENI. With 3 bases clipped from V and 8 bases from J, the junction kept 6 bases outside the gene matches. There are 13 residues in the CDR3. The rearrangement joins TRBV18 to TRBJ1-2; 7 bases agree with TRBD1. Sample collection occurred from a patient who underwent chemoradiotherapy. This TCR was sampled from a human donor with HPV-associated anogenital cancer. The CDR3 is CASSPQDRYGYTF. As DNA, the CDR3 is TGTGCCAGCTCACCGCAGGACAGGTACGGCTACACCTTC.